Listed below are T cell receptor beta chains from one sample, sequenced in a study of T cell responses to AZD1222 COVID-19 vaccine. The protocol was immunoSEQ multiplex PCR, while the TCRdb copy is restricted to in-frame clones and leaves out a portion. The sample has some 170,000 clones; about 93% are singletons. The sample in question was peripheral blood, obtained 28 days after the second dose of the MenACWY control vaccine. The source is an adult who received the MenACWY meningococcal vaccine as a control. Each CDR3 is given with its conserved first and last residue. D genes are given only for firm matches. Rows give clone size only sometimes, using once, few, many, or a class for an expanded clone.

j_gene	v_gene	abundance	d_gene	CDR3nt	CDR3aa
TRBJ2-7	TRBV7-8	-	-	TGTGCCAGCAGCTTAGTATGGGACTTGAGCTCCTACGAGCAGTACTTC	CASSLVWDLSSYEQYF
TRBJ1-1	TRBV18	-	-	TGTGCCAGCTCAGACATTTCGAACACTGAAGCTTTCTTT	CASSDISNTEAFF
TRBJ1-1	TRBV9	-	-	TGTGCCAGCAGCGTAGTAGTGACGAACACTGAAGCTTTCTTT	CASSVVVTNTEAFF
TRBJ1-6	TRBV2	-	TRBD1	TGTGCCAGCTTTCTCCTAGGGGGGGACAGGAATTCACCCCTCCACTTT	CASFLLGGDRNSPLHF
TRBJ2-1	TRBV24-1	-	TRBD1	TGTGCCACCAGTGATCCGCAGGACAGGGAAAATTATGAGCAGTTCTTC	CATSDPQDRENYEQFF
TRBJ1-2	TRBV6-2/TRBV6-3	once	-	TGTGCCAGCAGTTACCCTCGGATAGGCTACACCTTC	CASSYPRIGYTF
TRBJ1-6	TRBV20-1	-	TRBD1	TGCAGTGCAGGACAGGGGAGTCCCCTCCACTTT	CSAGQGSPLHF
TRBJ2-5	TRBV7-9	-	TRBD1	TGTGCCAGCAGCCCGGACAGGGAGGAAGAGACCCAGTACTTC	CASSPDREEETQYF
TRBJ1-6	TRBV19	-	-	TGTGCCAGTAGTGATTCAAACGGGAATATGGGTTCACCCCTCCACTTT	CASSDSNGNMGSPLHF
TRBJ2-3	TRBV4-3	-	TRBD2	TGCGCCAGCAGCCAAGAACCTCGGCTAGCGGGGACCACAGATACGCAGTATTTT	CASSQEPRLAGTTDTQYF
TRBJ2-5	TRBV11-2	-	-	TGTGCCAGCAGATCCACTAGCTCGCAGACCCAGTACTTC	CASRSTSSQTQYF
TRBJ1-4	TRBV6-5	-	TRBD1	TGTGCCACTTCGAGGAGACAGGGGTTAAATGAAAAACTGTTTTTT	CATSRRQGLNEKLFF
TRBJ1-2	TRBV7-5	few	-	TGTGCCAGAAGCTTCAGGGGGAGCACCTTC	CARSFRGSTF
TRBJ1-1	TRBV28	-	-	TGTGCCAGCAGTTCCCGGACAGTTTGGCGGGCTTTCTTT	CASSSRTVWRAFF
TRBJ1-1	TRBV9	-	-	TGTGCCAGCAGCCCGGCTGGGGCGCCGACTGAAGCTTTCTTT	CASSPAGAPTEAFF